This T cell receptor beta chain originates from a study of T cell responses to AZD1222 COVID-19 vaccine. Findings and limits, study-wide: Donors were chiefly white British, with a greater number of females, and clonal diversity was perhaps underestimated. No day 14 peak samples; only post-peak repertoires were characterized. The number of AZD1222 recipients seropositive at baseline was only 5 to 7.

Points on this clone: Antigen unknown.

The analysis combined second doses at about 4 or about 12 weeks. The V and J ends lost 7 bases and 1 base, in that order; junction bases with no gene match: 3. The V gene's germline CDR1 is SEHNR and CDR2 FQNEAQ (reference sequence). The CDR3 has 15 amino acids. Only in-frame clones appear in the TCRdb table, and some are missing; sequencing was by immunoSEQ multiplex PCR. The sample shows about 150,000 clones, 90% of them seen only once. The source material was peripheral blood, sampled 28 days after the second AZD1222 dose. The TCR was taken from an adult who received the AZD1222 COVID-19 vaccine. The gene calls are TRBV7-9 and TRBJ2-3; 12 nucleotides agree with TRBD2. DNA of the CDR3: TGTGCCAGCAACCTAGCGGGAGGGCGCACAGATACGCAGTATTTT. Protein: CASNLAGGRTDTQYF.